This TCR beta chain comes out of a study of blood T cell repertoires in COVID-19. Study context: Whether acute or convalescent, the COVID-19 samples came from the United States, Italy and Spain. Nucleic acid was either cDNA or gDNA, and it came from T cells, B-cell-depleted T cells, or PBMCs.

Germline V gene data show CDR1 as SGHRS and CDR2 as YFSETQ. CDR3 length equals 17 residues. V shed 4 bases, J shed 0 bases, and the junction held 10 bases outside the gene matches. Original handling: For nucleated cells, counts were estimated from reference gene primer amplification. TCRdb's table, derived via immunoSEQ multiplex PCR, lists solely in-frame clones and lacks some. V, J and clone size are those of that table, while D and trimming were read from the DNA. The sample holds tens of thousands of clones, less than 85% seen once. The chain uses TRBV5-1 and TRBJ2-5; 9 bases match TRBD2. This clonotype originated in a human donor in a cohort sampled during active COVID-19. Source material: peripheral blood. The CDR3 is CASSPGGLAGNQETQYF. DNA of the CDR3: TGCGCCAGCAGCCCGGGGGGGCTAGCGGGGAACCAAGAGACCCAGTACTTC.